These 21 T cell receptor beta chains were sequenced from one sample in a study of T-cell reconstitution after alpha-beta-depleted transplantation in children. Study-wide results and caveats: T cells produced anew were the main source of T-cell counts and diversity one year after transplant.

Their target antigens are unknown. The library targeted TCRbeta and was prepared with unique molecular identifiers. TCRdb re-called the PCR reads through MiXCR, storing one row per CDR3 protein. The sample carries 250,000 to 300,000 distinct CDR3 sequences, roughly 7.8% recorded once. The sequenced sample was peripheral blood, obtained 360 days after TCRalphabeta/CD19-depleted stem cell transplant. The receptors here all came from a female patient aged 2 to 10 who had a stem cell transplant for Fanconi anemia, so the T cells may come from the graft donor.

Ten or more counts support this clonotype. The V call is TRBV12-3 or TRBV12-4, the J call TRBJ2-7; D is undetermined. V gave up 2 bases and J gave up 1 base, with 3 bases separating them. CDR3 size: 12 residues. CDR3 sequence: CASSLQSYEQYF. DNA of the CDR3: TGTGCCAGCAGTTTACAATCCTACGAGCAGTACTTC.

This clonotype was counted many times. J is TRBJ2-2 and V is TRBV7-3; D gene uncertain. The CDR3 is 13 amino acids. Trimming removed 2 bases from V and 6 bases from J, with 7 bases in between. Looked up from germline, CDR1 is SGHTA and CDR2 is FQGTGA. CDR3 residues: CASSLVVAGELFF. The CDR3 coding sequence is TGTGCCAGCAGCTTAGTAGTAGCCGGGGAGCTGTTTTTT.

This clonotype was found a few times. J is TRBJ2-4 and V is TRBV3-1; 14 positions match TRBD2. V trimming: 1 base; J trimming: 9 bases; junction bases outside the gene matches: 2. This CDR3 region has 15 residues. Germline loops: CDR1 LGHDT, CDR2 YNNKEL (reference sequence). The CDR3 nucleotides read TGTGCCAGCAGCCAAGGACTAGCGGGGGGGCCCATTCAGTACTTC. Translated: CASSQGLAGGPIQYF.

The chain uses TRBV24-1 and TRBJ2-3; D is ambiguous. Germline CDR1 is KGHDR and CDR2 is SFDVKD. The CDR3 totals 15 residues. V lost 6 bases, J lost 0 bases, and 12 bases lay in between. This CDR3 is CATSISGHSTDTQYF. The CDR3 DNA sequence: TGTGCCACCAGTATTTCCGGGCATAGCACAGATACGCAGTATTTT.

There are many counts of this clonotype. This chain joins TRBV12-3 or TRBV12-4 and TRBJ2-7, with 7 bases fitting TRBD1. The CDR3 has 12 amino acids. V lost 6 bases, J lost 7 bases, and 6 bases stayed unmatched. CDR3 DNA: TGTGCCAGCAGGGAGACAGGGAGTGAGCAGTACTTC. Its protein is CASRETGSEQYF.

At least ten counts were recorded for this clonotype. This rearrangement joins TRBV5-1 to TRBJ2-7; the D gene is possibly TRBD1 (6 bases). Germline V gene lookup returns CDR1 SGHRS and CDR2 YFSETQ. V dropped 3 bases and J dropped 7 bases, with 14 bases sitting between them. The CDR3 has 13 amino acids. The CDR3 loop reads CASSSDSSREQYV. In DNA, the CDR3 is TGCGCCAGCAGCTCGGACAGCTCTAGAGAGCAGTACGTC.

This clonotype was observed at least ten times. This chain joins TRBV12-3 or TRBV12-4 and TRBJ2-2, with no clear D. The CDR3 length is 15 residues. The V and J ends lost 0 bases and 2 bases respectively, with 7 bases between them. CDR3 residues: CASSLAVGNTGELFF. The CDR3 DNA reads as TGTGCCAGCAGTTTAGCGGTTGGCAACACCGGGGAGCTGTTTTTT.

This clonotype has at least ten counts. The chain is built from TRBV20-1 and TRBJ1-2; D gene ambiguous. Between the trimmed V and J ends, which lost 5 bases and 8 bases, there was a span of 9 bases. This CDR3 contains 10 residues. Germline V CDR1 and CDR2: DFQATT, SNEGSKA (reference sequence). The chain's CDR3 is CSAPWRGYTF. The CDR3 DNA follows: TGCAGTGCTCCATGGAGGGGCTACACCTTC.

This clonotype appeared many times. The chain uses TRBV27 and TRBJ1-5; D call uncertain. Trimming shortened V by 5 bases and J by 3 bases, and 14 bases separated the two germline ends. The germline V gene has CDR1 MNHEY and CDR2 SMNVEV (reference sequence). The CDR3 spans 15 residues. CDR3: CASSPWTANNQPQHF. In DNA form, the CDR3 reads TGTGCCAGCAGTCCGTGGACGGCTAACAATCAGCCCCAGCATTTT.

This chain connects TRBV7-3 to TRBJ2-3; 7 bases are shared with TRBD2. The J segment lost 5 bases and the V segment lost 2 bases, leaving 4 bases of the junction unmatched. In germline, CDR1 is SGHTA, CDR2 FQGTGA. CDR3 length: 14 residues. The CDR3 sequence is CASSLSAGEDTQYF. In DNA form, the CDR3 reads TGTGCCAGCAGCTTATCTGCGGGAGAAGATACGCAGTATTTT.

This clonotype came up many times. The rearrangement uses TRBV6-5 and TRBJ2-7; D gene unclear. Germline V gene lookup returns CDR1 MNHEY and CDR2 SVGAGI. The V end lost 4 bases, the J end lost 2 bases, and 9 bases lay between the germline ends. The CDR3 spans 13 residues. CDR3 bases: TGTGCCAGCAGTTCCCCCGGCCCCTACGAGCAGTACTTC. It codes for CASSSPGPYEQYF.

The chain has TRBV20-1 and TRBJ2-3, with 14 bases identical to TRBD2. Germline-derived CDR1 and CDR2 are DFQATT and SNEGSKA (reference sequence). The CDR3 runs to 17 residues. V gave up 3 bases and J gave up 6 bases; unmatched junction bases: 11. As DNA, the CDR3 is TGCAGTGCTAGCCAGATCCGACTAGCGGGGGGGGGCGATACGCAGTATTTT. Translated, it gives CSASQIRLAGGGDTQYF.

This clonotype was recorded many times. This sequence joins TRBV29-1 and TRBJ1-2, with TRBD1 as a possible D gene (6 bases). The CDR3 covers 14 residues. The V end lost 2 bases, the J end lost 1 base, and 11 bases lay between the germline ends. Germline assignment: CDR1 SQVTM and CDR2 ANQGSEA. CDR3 protein: CSVETRDINYGYTF. The CDR3 bases are TGCAGCGTTGAAACCCGGGACATTAACTATGGCTACACCTTC.

The table lists this clonotype with a few counts. This chain links TRBV6-2 or TRBV6-3 with TRBJ2-1; perhaps TRBD2 as D (5 bases). Germline V gives CDR1 MNHEY, CDR2 SVGEGT. Trimming cost V 0 bases and J 9 bases, with 12 bases left between them. CDR3 size: 14 residues. The CDR3 nucleotides read TGTGCCAGCAGTTACTCGAGAGGGATGGGTGAGCAGTTCTTC. This gives the protein CASSYSRGMGEQFF.

This clonotype was seen many times. The J gene is TRBJ1-2, the V gene TRBV27, with 7 bases that match TRBD1. The CDR3 sequence is 15 residues long. CDR1 and CDR2 from the germline V gene are MNHEY and SMNVEV (reference sequence). Trimming took 4 bases from V and 1 from J; bases not matched to a gene: 6. CDR3 DNA: TGTGCCAGCAGTTCGGGACAGTCCCATAACTATGGCTACACCTTC. Amino acid sequence: CASSSGQSHNYGYTF.

A note on this clonotype: The conserved phenylalanine or tryptophan is not found at the CDR3 terminus, so this likely reflects a read error. The CDR3 is CASSLSNRGTNEQFI. The DNA for the CDR3 is TGTGCCAGCAGTTTATCGAACAGGGGGACCAATGAGCAGTTCATC. The chain recombines TRBV27 with TRBJ2-1, with TRBD1 identical over 8 bases. Per the germline V gene, CDR1 is MNHEY and CDR2 is SMNVEV (reference sequence). The V segment lost 0 bases and the J segment 6 bases; nucleotides outside the gene matches: 4. This CDR3 has 15 residues.

As concerns this clonotype: Without the conserved terminal phenylalanine or tryptophan, this CDR3 likely stems from a read error. The chain carries TRBV5-1 and TRBJ2-3; the D gene is possibly TRBD1 (6 bases). With 0 bases removed from V and 6 bases from J, the gap between germline ends came to 11 bases. Germline V gives CDR1 SGHRS, CDR2 YFSETQ. The CDR3 is 14 residues long. In nucleotides, the CDR3 is TGCGCCAGCAGCTTGGACAGGGCGGCGGATACGCAGTATTTA. Protein: CASSLDRAADTQYL.

This clonotype was counted many times. The rearrangement links TRBV9 to TRBJ1-3; D call uncertain. Looked up from germline, CDR1 is SGDLS and CDR2 is YYNGEE. V was trimmed by 4 bases and J by 0 bases, leaving 11 bases between them. The CDR3 consists of 15 residues. The CDR3 is CASSSGMGSGNTIYF. In nucleotides, the CDR3 is TGTGCCAGCAGCTCAGGCATGGGCTCTGGAAACACCATATATTTT.

This clonotype was observed at least ten times. This chain uses TRBV7-2 with TRBJ2-7; 8 nucleotides agree with TRBD1. Germline lookup yields CDR1 SGHTA and CDR2 FQGNSA. The CDR3 totals 15 residues. Trimming removed 3 bases from V and 4 bases from J; junction bases left unmatched: 8. CDR3 loop: CASSFRDRPLYEQYF. The CDR3 DNA follows: TGTGCCAGCAGCTTCCGGGACAGGCCCCTGTACGAGCAGTACTTC.

This clonotype was counted only a few times. This chain uses TRBV9 with TRBJ1-5; D unresolved. Germline V gene sequence: CDR1 SGDLS, CDR2 YYNGEE. The CDR3 runs 15 residues. V was cut by 0 bases and J by 0 bases, with 7 bases left in between. CDR3 sequence reads: CASSVGHDSNQPQHF. CDR3 DNA sequence: TGTGCCAGCAGCGTAGGCCATGATAGCAATCAGCCCCAGCATTTT.

This clonotype occurred many times. The chain recombines TRBV15 with TRBJ1-2; D is ambiguous. Trimming left V 1 base short and J 2 bases short, with 8 bases between. Germline V gene sequence: CDR1 LNHNV, CDR2 YYDKDF (reference sequence). This CDR3 has 14 amino acids. As DNA, the CDR3 is TGTGCCACCAGCAGAGTAGCGGCAAACTATGGCTACACCTTC. Protein product: CATSRVAANYGYTF.